The 21 T cell receptor beta chains listed next were all sequenced from one sample in a study of CD8+CD57+ T cells in acquired aplastic anemia. Genomic DNA was employed as the template in profiling TCR beta VDJ and CDR3. TCRdb fed the reads into MiXCR, producing one record per CDR3 protein. The sample carries 220,000 or so distinct CDR3 sequences, less than 75% recorded once. Selection for sequencing was limited to patients who had shown CD8+CD57+ cell expansion by flow cytometry. Material: sorted CD4+, CD8+, or CD8+CD57+ T cells (not recorded which) from PBMCs. These receptor sequences come from a human donor with aplastic anemia.

The chain links TRBV7-8 to TRBJ2-3; 11 bases fit TRBD2. The germline V gene encodes CDR1 SGHVS and CDR2 FQNEAQ. Trimming removed 7 bases from V and 3 bases from J; junction bases left unmatched: 6. This CDR3 is built from 15 residues. The CDR3 DNA sequence: TGTGCCAGCACAACACTAGCGGGAGTGACAGATACGCAGTATTTT. It translates to CASTTLAGVTDTQYF.

The chain employs TRBV7-6 and TRBJ1-1; D gene ambiguous. The CDR3 spans 14 residues. Trimming took off 0 bases at V and 2 bases at J, with 7 bases between the two ends. Germline CDR1 reads SGHVS; CDR2 reads FNYEAQ. The chain's CDR3 is CASSLAASNTEAFF. The CDR3 nucleotides read TGTGCCAGCAGCTTAGCGGCCTCCAACACTGAAGCTTTCTTT.

CDR3 sequence reads: CASSPQGVRNTIYF. The CDR3 DNA reads as TGTGCCAGCAGCCCCCAGGGGGTTCGAAACACCATATATTTT. The V gene is TRBV5-4, the J gene TRBJ1-3; 7 positions agree with TRBD1. The CDR3 length is 14 residues. The germline CDR1 and CDR2 sequences are SGHNT and YYREEE (reference sequence). The V segment lost 4 bases and the J segment 5 bases; nucleotides outside the gene matches: 6.

The chain is built from TRBV7-9 and TRBJ1-1; TRBD1 aligns across 7 bases. Germline lookup yields CDR1 SEHNR and CDR2 FQNEAQ (reference sequence). The V and J ends lost 5 bases and 5 bases, in that order; junction bases with no gene match: 20. This CDR3 comprises 18 residues. CDR3 protein: CASSLWLKGVAGGTEAFF. The CDR3 DNA sequence: TGTGCCAGCAGCCTTTGGTTAAAGGGGGTGGCAGGGGGAACTGAAGCTTTCTTT.

This chain uses TRBV7-3 with TRBJ2-1; 11 nucleotides line up with TRBD2. This CDR3 is built from 15 residues. The germline gives CDR1 SGHTA, CDR2 FQGTGA. J gave up 6 bases and V 5 bases, and 6 bases lay outside the gene matches. In nucleotides, the CDR3 is TGTGCCAGCAGCGTACTAGCGGGGGCAACCAATGAGCAGTTCTTC. This codes for CASSVLAGATNEQFF.

About this clonotype itself: A junction end diverges from the germline sequence, so it may reflect a read error. CDR3: CAASDLPGNEQYF. The CDR3, as DNA: TGTGCCGCCAGTGATTTGCCGGGTAACGAGCAGTACTTC. J is TRBJ2-7 and V is TRBV24-1; no reliable D call. The germline V gene encodes CDR1 KGHDR and CDR2 SFDVKD. The CDR3 spans 13 residues.

This clonotype was detected ten times or more. The chain couples TRBV7-3 to TRBJ2-3; D gene ambiguous. This CDR3 region has 17 residues. V lost 3 bases to trimming and J lost 2 bases, with 18 bases between them. Looked up from germline, CDR1 is SGHTA and CDR2 is FQGTGA. The CDR3 protein is CASSLGFLTKTTDTQYF. CDR3 nucleotide sequence: TGTGCCAGCAGCTTGGGCTTTTTGACGAAGACCACAGATACGCAGTATTTT.

V and J are TRBV20-1 and TRBJ2-5; a weak D match, TRBD2 (5 bases). The CDR3 consists of 15 residues. Per the germline V gene, CDR1 is DFQATT and CDR2 is SNEGSKA (reference sequence). The germline V and J ends were trimmed by 2 bases and 5 bases, with 18 bases remaining between them. CDR3 protein: CSARPPRGLRETQYF. CDR3 nucleotide sequence: TGCAGTGCTAGACCACCCCGGGGTTTAAGGGAGACCCAGTACTTC.

The chain is built from TRBV5-1 and TRBJ2-3, with a weak D call TRBD2 (6 bases). This CDR3 contains 16 residues. V dropped 0 bases and J dropped 2 bases, with 13 bases sitting between them. Germline CDR1 SGHRS, CDR2 YFSETQ. The CDR3 coding sequence is TGCGCCAGCAGCTTGGGCGGGACGATTACCACAGATACGCAGTATTTT. Its protein product is CASSLGGTITTDTQYF. The full variable domain, in which reference TRBV5-1 and TRBJ2-3 provide the parts outside the CDR3, is KAGVTQTPRYLIKTRGQQVTLSCSPISGHRSVSWYQQTPGQGLQFLFEYFSETQRNKGNFPGRFSGRQFSNSRSEMNVSTLELGDSALYLCASSLGGTITTDTQYFGPGTRLTVL.

Ten or more counts support this clonotype. V usage is TRBV2 and J usage is TRBJ2-5, with D unclear. V was cut by 4 bases and J by 2 bases, with 23 bases left in between. Per the germline V gene, CDR1 is SNHLY and CDR2 is FYNNEI. CDR3 size: 18 residues. CDR3 DNA: TGTGCCAGCAGTGCTCAATTAAATCGTAGAGGAAGTCAAGAGACCCAGTACTTC. The encoded protein is CASSAQLNRRGSQETQYF.

Concerning this clonotype: Since no conserved phenylalanine or tryptophan closes the CDR3, a read error is the likely cause. This chain joins TRBV28 and TRBJ2-6; D possibly corresponds to TRBD1 (5 bases). Trimming left V 5 bases short and J 0 bases short, with 8 bases between. Germline CDR1 is MDHEN and CDR2 is SYDVKM. The CDR3 totals 15 residues. This CDR3 reads CASSETDSGANVLTL. CDR3 sequence (DNA): TGTGCCAGCAGTGAGACAGACTCTGGGGCCAACGTCCTGACTCTC.

V usage is TRBV29-1 and J usage is TRBJ2-3; D perhaps matches TRBD2 (5 bases). Trimming pared 1 base from V and 1 base from J, leaving 18 bases between. This CDR3 has 17 residues. Germline V CDR1 and CDR2: SQVTM, ANQGSEA. Written as DNA, the CDR3 is TGCAGCGTTGAAGGAGTCTCCAGCGGCCCCGGCACAGATACGCAGTATTTT. The encoded protein is CSVEGVSSGPGTDTQYF.

This chain uses TRBV2 with TRBJ2-1, with D unresolved. Germline-derived CDR1 and CDR2 are SNHLY and FYNNEI. V gave up 7 bases and J gave up 8 bases, with 6 bases separating them. The CDR3 has 10 amino acids. The CDR3 coding sequence is TGTGCCAGCAAACTGTATGAGCAGTTCTTC. Amino acid sequence: CASKLYEQFF.

The chain couples TRBV7-2 to TRBJ2-5; 9 positions agree with TRBD2. The CDR3 covers 15 residues. Germline CDR1 is SGHTA and CDR2 is FQGNSA. The V gene end was trimmed by 1 base and the J gene end by 5 bases; junction bases not matched to a gene: 5. This CDR3 is CASSLVGRGGETQYF. The CDR3 region has the DNA TGTGCCAGCAGCTTAGTAGGGCGGGGGGGGGAGACCCAGTACTTC.

CDR3 in amino acids: CASSLRERSYEQYF. In nucleotides, the CDR3 is TGTGCCAGCAGCTTGCGGGAGCGCTCCTACGAGCAGTACTTC. The rearrangement uses TRBV5-4 and TRBJ2-7, with a weak D call TRBD2 (6 bases). The CDR3 contains 14 residues. Trimming removed 1 base at V and 0 bases at J, with 8 bases between. CDR1 SGHNT and CDR2 YYREEE come from the germline V gene (reference sequence). Full variable domain (remainder filled in from reference TRBV5-4 and TRBJ2-7): ETGVTQSPTHLIKTRGQQVTLRCSSQSGHNTVSWYQQALGQGPQFIFQYYREEENGRGNFPPRFSGLQFPNYSSELNVNALELDDSALYLCASSLRERSYEQYFGPGTRLTVT.

Ten or more counts support this clonotype. This chain connects TRBV6-1 to TRBJ2-5, with TRBD1 as a possible D gene (5 bases). Germline lookup yields CDR1 MNHNS and CDR2 SASEGT. Trimming took 2 bases from V and 5 from J, leaving 6 bases between them. CDR3 size: 12 residues. CDR3: CASSERGETQYF. CDR3 bases: TGTGCCAGCAGTGAAAGGGGTGAGACCCAGTACTTC.

The rearrangement links TRBV11-3 to TRBJ2-2, with 9 bases identical to TRBD2. This CDR3 comprises 16 residues. In germline, CDR1 is SGHNT, CDR2 YENEEA. Trimming removed 5 bases from V and 6 bases from J; junction bases left unmatched: 10. This CDR3 reads CASSQVGSGSSGELFF. The CDR3 DNA sequence: TGTGCCAGCAGCCAAGTAGGTAGCGGGAGTTCCGGGGAGCTGTTTTTT.

This clonotype has only a few counts. The J gene is TRBJ2-3, the V gene TRBV5-8; unclear D gene. Trimming removed 0 bases from V and 6 bases from J, with 20 bases in between. The CDR3 has 17 residues. Germline lookup yields CDR1 SGHTS and CDR2 YDEGEE. CDR3 residues: CASSLVSRKTHWDTQYF. In DNA, the CDR3 is TGTGCCAGCAGCTTGGTGTCCCGCAAAACCCATTGGGATACGCAGTATTTT.

V is TRBV10-1 and J is TRBJ1-1; D remains unclear. The CDR3 extends over 14 amino acids. V was trimmed by 0 bases and J by 1 base, leaving 6 bases between them. Germline V gene data show CDR1 as WNHNN and CDR2 as SYGVQD (reference sequence). The CDR3 here is CASSESWGNTEAFF. In DNA form, the CDR3 reads TGCGCCAGCAGTGAGTCTTGGGGGAACACTGAAGCTTTCTTT.

About this clonotype: The CDR3 does not close with the conserved phenylalanine or tryptophan, likely indicating a read error. Written as DNA, the CDR3 is TGCAGTGCTAGTAGACACTCTAACACTGAAGCTTTCCTT. This sequence encodes CSASRHSNTEAFL. The V and J genes are TRBV20-1 and TRBJ1-1; D gene unclear. Looked up from germline, CDR1 is DFQATT and CDR2 is SNEGSKA (reference sequence). The V and J ends lost 3 bases and 2 bases respectively, with 10 bases between them. This CDR3 is built from 13 residues.

In its sample, this clonotype was seen a few times. The rearrangement links TRBV7-9 to TRBJ1-6; D not certain. Deletions cut 5 bases from V and 6 bases from J, with 14 bases between. The V gene's germline CDR1 is SEHNR and CDR2 FQNEAQ (reference sequence). The CDR3 sequence is 15 residues long. Here the CDR3 reads CASSPVVTTNSPLHF. As DNA, the CDR3 is TGTGCCAGCAGCCCAGTGGTCACCACTAATTCACCCCTCCACTTT.